A single sample gave rise to the 15 T cell receptor beta chains below, sequenced in a study of STAT3 mutations in large granular lymphocyte leukemia. These TCRs' antigens remain unknown. General observations from the study: Every T-LGLL patient had at least one immunodominant TCRbeta clonotype.

Sequenced by immunoSEQ multiplex PCR; TCRdb stores in-frame clones only, minus some. The table for this sample gives roughly 2,500 clones. Sequenced sample: PBMCs. Source of these receptors: a human donor with T large granular lymphocyte leukemia. The donor label of this sample is uncertain. Some clones in this sample may be carry-over from other donors' samples.

With regard to this clone: The conserved phenylalanine or tryptophan normally closing the CDR3 is absent here, so this likely arose from a read error. It is unclear where the CDR3 begins or ends on the DNA, so no DNA is shown, and the CDR3 is as TCRdb lists it. The rearrangement links TRBV7-2 to TRBJ2-1; TRBD1, the table's D call, lacks a check against the DNA. Germline V gene sequence: CDR1 SGHTA, CDR2 FQGNSA. The CDR3 spans 9 amino acids, including both terminal residues. CDR3: CASSPGGVL.

Points on this clone: The CDR3 does not close with the conserved phenylalanine or tryptophan, likely indicating a read error. The limits of the CDR3 on the DNA are not certain, so only TCRdb's listed CDR3 is given. The chain is built from TRBV11-3 and TRBJ2-5; the table gives TRBD1 as D, unverified against the DNA. The V gene's germline CDR1 is SGHNT and CDR2 YENEEA. The CDR3 is made up of 10 amino acids, end residues included. CDR3 protein: CASSLGQQET.

Of note for this clone: Because the CDR3 is missing its conserved closing phenylalanine or tryptophan, this is likely a read error. The limits of the CDR3 on the DNA are not certain, so only TCRdb's listed CDR3 is given. The rearrangement links TRBV29-1 to TRBJ2-1; the table's D call of TRBD1 was not tested on the DNA. The CDR3 spans 10 residues, counting both ends. Germline CDR1 SQVTM, CDR2 ANQGSEA. Here the CDR3 reads CSVPGPLIGE.

Of note for this clone: It is likely a read error, because the conserved phenylalanine at the end of the CDR3 is missing. No DNA is shown, since the ends of the CDR3 on it are uncertain; the CDR3 is the one TCRdb lists. This sequence joins TRBV19 and TRBJ1-6; the table assigns TRBD1, which was not confirmed against the DNA. CDR1 and CDR2 (germline): LNHDA, SQIVND (reference sequence). The CDR3 sequence runs 14 residues, both termini included. CDR3 sequence reads: CASSRTLIPGQNSP.

Turning to this clone: The CDR3 end shows no conserved phenylalanine or tryptophan, and so a read error is likely. The DNA is omitted, as the CDR3 cannot be located on it reliably, and the CDR3 follows TCRdb's listing. The V and J genes are TRBV19 and TRBJ2-3; whether TRBD1, the table's D call, matches the DNA was not checked. With termini counted, the CDR3 has 12 amino acids. Germline CDR1 reads LNHDA; CDR2 reads SQIVND (reference sequence). CDR3: CASSMGLGSTDT.

A word on this clone: It is likely a read error, because the conserved phenylalanine at the end of the CDR3 is missing. The DNA is left out, because the CDR3 cannot be placed on it with certainty; the CDR3 is given as TCRdb lists it. Here the CDR3 reads CSARENNGG. J is TRBJ1-2 and V is TRBV20-1; no DNA check was done on the table's D call, TRBD1. The CDR3 is 9 residues long, counting both termini. In germline, CDR1 is DFQATT, CDR2 SNEGSKA (reference sequence).

Notes on this clone: This likely comes from a read error, as the CDR3 has no conserved phenylalanine or tryptophan at its end. The DNA is omitted, as the CDR3 cannot be located on it reliably, and the CDR3 follows TCRdb's listing. The chain recombines TRBV7-9 with TRBJ1-1; the table's D call, TRBD1, was not checked against the DNA. Inclusive of both ends, the CDR3 amounts to 11 amino acids. Per the germline V gene, CDR1 is SEHNR and CDR2 is FQNEAQ (reference sequence). CDR3 region: CASSSTTAYTE.

Concerning this clone: Because the CDR3 is missing its conserved closing phenylalanine or tryptophan, this is likely a read error. The DNA is omitted, as the CDR3 cannot be located on it reliably, and the CDR3 follows TCRdb's listing. The chain is built from TRBV11-2 and TRBJ1-6; TRBD1, as called in the table, went unchecked against the DNA. The CDR3 is 10 residues long, ends included. Germline loops: CDR1 SGHAT, CDR2 FQNNGV. The CDR3 sequence is CASSLHGGSP.

As concerns this clone: This CDR3 is missing its conserved last phenylalanine or tryptophan, likely due to a read error. No DNA is shown, since the ends of the CDR3 on it are uncertain; the CDR3 is the one TCRdb lists. V is TRBV7-9 and J is TRBJ2-1; the table assigns TRBD2, which was not confirmed against the DNA. The CDR3 is 12 amino acids in total, end residues counted. CDR1 and CDR2 from the germline V gene are SEHNR and FQNEAQ (reference sequence). This chain's CDR3 is CASSLDQNPGYE.

As for this clone: The conserved closing phenylalanine or tryptophan is absent in this CDR3, likely reflecting a read error. It is unclear where the CDR3 begins or ends on the DNA, so no DNA is shown, and the CDR3 is as TCRdb lists it. The rearrangement links TRBV30 to TRBJ2-1; the D call TRBD1 from the table was never checked on the DNA. Germline V lookup: CDR1 GTSNPN, CDR2 SVGIG (reference sequence). Both ends counted, the CDR3 spans 13 residues. CDR3 region: CAWRSGAINVYNE.

On this clone: A read error is likely, as this CDR3 ends without the conserved phenylalanine or tryptophan. The limits of the CDR3 on the DNA are not certain, so only TCRdb's listed CDR3 is given. The chain links TRBV5-1 to TRBJ2-5; the table calls TRBD2, which could not be checked here. Germline assignment: CDR1 SGHRS and CDR2 YFSETQ. Including both end residues, the CDR3 is 12 amino acids long. This chain's CDR3 is CASQTLSGTQET.

As to this clone: This likely comes from a read error, as the CDR3 has no conserved phenylalanine or tryptophan at its end. Because the CDR3's place on the DNA is in doubt, the DNA is left out and the CDR3 is given as listed by TCRdb. V usage is TRBV19 and J usage is TRBJ2-3; the DNA was not used to check the table's D call, TRBD1. Germline-derived CDR1 and CDR2 are LNHDA and SQIVND (reference sequence). Inclusive of both ends, the CDR3 amounts to 9 amino acids. CDR3 amino acids: CASSVGPDT.

Points on this clone: The CDR3 carries no conserved terminal phenylalanine or tryptophan, so it likely arises from a read error. Because the CDR3's place on the DNA is in doubt, the DNA is left out and the CDR3 is given as listed by TCRdb. The genes are TRBV20-1 and TRBJ2-3; the table's D call, TRBD2, has no DNA check behind it. The CDR3 is 11 residues long, ends included. Looked up from germline, CDR1 is DFQATT and CDR2 is SNEGSKA (reference sequence). The CDR3 loop is CSASGRGVTDT.

A remark on this clone: Likely a read error: the CDR3 ends without its conserved phenylalanine or tryptophan. Because the CDR3's place on the DNA is in doubt, the DNA is left out and the CDR3 is given as listed by TCRdb. The chain joins TRBV6-1 to TRBJ1-5; the D call in the table, TRBD1, was not verified against the DNA. The CDR3 is 13 residues long, counting both termini. CDR1 and CDR2 from the germline V gene are MNHNS and SASEGT. The CDR3 loop is CASSESPRPLNQP.

A word on this clone: The conserved phenylalanine or tryptophan is not found at the CDR3 terminus, so this likely reflects a read error. The DNA is left out, because the CDR3 cannot be placed on it with certainty; the CDR3 is given as TCRdb lists it. The chain employs TRBV7-9 and TRBJ1-3. Including both end residues, the CDR3 is 11 amino acids long. Germline V gene lookup returns CDR1 SEHNR and CDR2 FQNEAQ (reference sequence). CDR3 amino acids: CASSRAEAGNT.